The 4 T cell receptor beta chains in this list originate from one sample, sequenced in a study of blood T cells in healthy people across ages. The second PCR ran about 6 to 11 cycles with a sample-barcoded 5' primer and J-beta primers. TCRdb itself ran the 5' RACE reads through MiXCR, one entry per CDR3 protein. The table has about 1,500,000 distinct CDR3 sequences, 35% to 45% seen once. Input material: blood. The receptors here all came from a woman aged 18-30 years in good health.

The V call is TRBV20-1, the J call TRBJ2-5, with D perhaps TRBD2 (6 bases). Deletions cut 6 bases from V and 1 base from J, with 12 bases between. Germline-derived CDR1 and CDR2 are DFQATT and SNEGSKA (reference sequence). The CDR3 has 13 amino acids. The CDR3 is CSAQRGVQETQYF. As DNA, the CDR3 is TGCAGTGCCCAGCGCGGGGTCCAAGAGACCCAGTACTTC.

The gene calls are TRBV5-5 and TRBJ1-2, with 8 bases matching TRBD1. V lost 0 bases, J lost 6 bases, and 7 bases stayed unmatched. Germline loops: CDR1 SGHKS, CDR2 YYEKEE (reference sequence). The CDR3 is made up of 15 amino acids. CDR3 in amino acids: CASSLEDRVGHGYTF. Written as DNA, the CDR3 is TGTGCCAGCAGCTTGGAGGACAGGGTGGGCCATGGCTACACCTTC.

In this sample, this clonotype turned up a few times. V usage is TRBV29-1 and J usage is TRBJ2-1, with D uncertain. The J call is doubtful: the DNA matches TRBJ2-7 better. Germline values: CDR1 SQVTM, CDR2 ANQGSEA. CDR3 size: 15 residues. In DNA, the CDR3 is TGCAGCGTTGACTGGGCGACGAGCTCCTACAATGAGCAGTACTTC. Protein: CSVDWATSSYNEQYF.

The chain recombines TRBV6-6 with TRBJ1-5; D ambiguous. Trimming shortened V by 7 bases and J by 2 bases, and 15 bases separated the two germline ends. The V gene's germline CDR1 is MNHNY and CDR2 SVGAGI (reference sequence). The CDR3 spans 15 residues. The CDR3 region has the DNA TGTGCCAGCATGCGGGATCCTGAGGGCAATCAGCCCCAGCATTTT. It encodes CASMRDPEGNQPQHF.